This paragraph reports one TCR beta chain. Germline loops: CDR1 LGHNA, CDR2 YSLEER. V was trimmed by 1 base and J by 4 bases, leaving 12 bases between them. CDR3 length equals 15 residues. This sample was included in a study of blood T cell repertoires in COVID-19. Study-wide background: Italy, Spain and the United States were the sources of the convalescent and acute COVID-19 samples. The cDNA or gDNA used as material had been derived from T cells, B-cell-depleted T cells, or PBMCs.

Authors' analysis steps: How many nucleated cells were present was estimated from reference gene primer amplification. TCRdb's table, derived via immunoSEQ multiplex PCR, lists solely in-frame clones and lacks some. That table is the source of V, J and clone size, and D and trimming were worked out from the DNA. Among about 150,000 clones, roughly 88% were seen once, and the ten largest hold about 8.9%. The chain recombines TRBV4-3 with TRBJ2-3, with D unresolved. This receptor was identified in a woman between 45 and 60 years old with acute or convalescent COVID-19. The specimen was peripheral blood. The CDR3 nucleotides read TGCGCCAGCAGCCAAGCCCCCTTTCGTTCAGATACGCAGTATTTT. Translated, it gives CASSQAPFRSDTQYF.